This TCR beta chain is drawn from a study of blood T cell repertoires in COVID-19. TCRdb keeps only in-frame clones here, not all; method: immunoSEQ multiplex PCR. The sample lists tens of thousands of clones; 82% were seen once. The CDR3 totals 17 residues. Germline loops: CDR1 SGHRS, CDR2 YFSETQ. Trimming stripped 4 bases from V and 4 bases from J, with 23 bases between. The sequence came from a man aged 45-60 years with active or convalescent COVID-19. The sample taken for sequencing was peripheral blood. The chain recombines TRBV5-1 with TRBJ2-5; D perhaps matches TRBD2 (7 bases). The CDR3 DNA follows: TGCGCCAGCAGCCCAACCCTGGGGGGGGCGCGAGGAGAGACCCAGTACTTC. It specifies CASSPTLGGARGETQYF.